This T cell receptor (beta chain) appears in the sequencing data of a study of vaccination and CD4 T cells after COVID-19. Whole-study context: Participants received two doses of either BNT162b2 or mRNA-1273 vaccine. The authors used overlapping spike peptides from SARS-CoV-2, HCoV-NL63, HCoV-OC43 and HCoV-229E to stimulate cells.

Remarks on this clonotype: Its antigen is not known.

Treatment denoted: approximately 9-day PBMC culture with coronavirus spike peptide pools or control peptides (ViraFEST assay). Ahead of the COVID-19 pandemic (2011-2018), the CD4+ T cells of the unexposed donor were collected. Antigen-specific T cell expansion with peptide pools preceded TCR sequencing in the ViraFEST approach. Fresh IL-2 medium replaced half the culture medium on days 3 and 7. Cultured CD4+ T cell DNA was sequenced using the Oncomine TCR Beta short-read assay. TCRdb passed the PCR reads through MiXCR, listing each CDR3 protein once. The sample consists of about 8,300 distinct CDR3 sequences, 35% to 40% of them appearing once. The sequenced material came from CD4+ T cells from blood, cultured in vitro. The TCR originated in a human donor in good health.

The CDR3 nucleotides read TGTGCCAGCAGTCGGCTCCAGGGGGCGGCTGAAAAACTGTTTTTT. Protein: CASSRLQGAAEKLFF. The genes are TRBV6-1 and TRBJ1-4; TRBD1 agrees at 8 bases. The trim removed 5 bases at V and 7 bases at J, leaving 9 bases unmatched. There are 15 residues in the CDR3. CDR1 and CDR2 (germline): MNHNS, SASEGT.